This record covers a single T cell receptor (beta chain). Vbeta (60) and Jbeta (13) primers were used in the PCR. Measured with immunoSEQ multiplex PCR; TCRdb has only the in-frame clones, and not every one. The sample contains some 48,000 clones, around 80% of which appear only once. CDR3 length: 15 amino acids. Germline V gene sequence: CDR1 SGDLS, CDR2 YYNGEE. V dropped 3 bases and J dropped 0; count of bases not matched to a gene: 2. This sample is part of a study of cytomegalovirus exposure and HLA in healthy donors. The sequenced material came from PBMCs. The source of this sequence is a man aged 25-40 years in good health and CMV-seropositive. V gene TRBV9 combines with J gene TRBJ2-1; TRBD2 matches 8 bases. The chain's CDR3 is CASSASGGSYNEQFF. The CDR3 nucleotides are TGTGCCAGCAGCGCGAGCGGGGGCTCCTACAATGAGCAGTTCTTC.